The 14 T cell receptor beta chains listed next were all sequenced from one sample in a study of cytomegalovirus exposure and HLA in healthy donors. Vbeta (60) and Jbeta (13) primers were used in the PCR. Libraries were prepared by immunoSEQ multiplex PCR; TCRdb keeps only in-frame clonotypes and omits some of them. This sample yields approximately 180,000 clones, of which more than 75% are seen a single time; about 1.7% belongs to the top ten. Sequenced: PBMCs. Receptors originate from a woman under 30 in good health and CMV-seronegative.

V gene TRBV7-2 combines with J gene TRBJ1-3; no clear D gene. Per the germline V gene, CDR1 is SGHTA and CDR2 is FQGNSA. This CDR3 comprises 15 residues. V was cut by 3 bases and J by 4 bases, with 13 bases left in between. The CDR3, as DNA: TGTGCCAGCAGCTTGGGCAGTACAAGGGGAAACACCATATATTTT. This sequence encodes CASSLGSTRGNTIYF.

The chain has TRBV13 and TRBJ2-1, with TRBD2 identical over 10 bases. The CDR3 is 15 residues long. V lost 5 bases and J lost 4; bases outside the gene matches: 5. Germline V gene data show CDR1 as PRHDT and CDR2 as FYEKMQ (reference sequence). CDR3 nucleotide sequence: TGTGCCAGCAGCATCGGGACTAGCGCTTACAATGAGCAGTTCTTC. Translated: CASSIGTSAYNEQFF.

CDR3 amino acids: CASSPRWQSSGNTIYF. In nucleotides, the CDR3 is TGTGCCAGCAGCCCGAGGTGGCAGAGCTCTGGAAACACCATATATTTT. The V and J genes are TRBV5-6 and TRBJ1-3; D ambiguous. Germline lookup yields CDR1 SGHDT and CDR2 YYEEEE. The CDR3 spans 16 residues. V dropped 4 bases and J dropped 0 bases, with 14 bases sitting between them. The full variable domain, in which reference TRBV5-6 and TRBJ1-3 provide the parts outside the CDR3, is DAGVTQSPTHLIKTRGQQVTLRCSPKSGHDTVSWYQQALGQGPQFIFQYYEEEERQRGNFPDRFSGHQFPNYSSELNVNALLLGDSALYLCASSPRWQSSGNTIYFGEGSWLTVV.

The chain employs TRBV11-3 and TRBJ2-7; a possible D gene is TRBD2 (5 bases). The germline gives CDR1 SGHNT, CDR2 YENEEA. V lost 5 bases, J lost 10 bases, and 24 bases lay in between. The CDR3 spans 15 residues. This chain's CDR3 is CASSPPAGEPFQQYF. The CDR3 bases are TGTGCCAGCAGCCCACCCGCCGGGGAGCCCTTCCAACAGTACTTC.

The chain joins TRBV2 to TRBJ2-2, with 7 bases identical to TRBD2. J lost 5 bases, V lost 7 bases, and 7 bases had no gene match. Germline V lookup: CDR1 SNHLY, CDR2 FYNNEI. There are 14 residues in the CDR3. In DNA, the CDR3 is TGTGCCAGCACCGGGACTACCCGAACCGGGGAGCTGTTTTTT. It is translated as CASTGTTRTGELFF.

The chain combines TRBV4-1 with TRBJ2-1, with TRBD1 matching over 7 bases. V trimming: 1 base; J trimming: 7 bases; junction bases outside the gene matches: 4. CDR1 is MGHRA, CDR2 YSYEKL, per germline. The CDR3 totals 14 residues. The CDR3, as DNA: TGCGCCAGCAGCCAAGGGACAGGTTGGAATGAGCAGTTCTTC. Translating it yields CASSQGTGWNEQFF.

This rearrangement joins TRBV28 to TRBJ1-3; D may be TRBD1 (6 bases). The germline V gene has CDR1 MDHEN and CDR2 SYDVKM. CDR3 length: 17 amino acids. The ends were cut back, 6 bases at V and 0 bases at J, with 18 bases in the middle. The CDR3, as DNA: TGTGCCAGCAGCAGAGGGGGAGGGACGAGCTCTGGAAACACCATATATTTT. Translated: CASSRGGGTSSGNTIYF.

The V gene is TRBV6-1, the J gene TRBJ2-3; 10 bases line up with TRBD2. The junction had 6 bases not matched to a gene; V was cut back by 0 bases and J by 6 bases. Germline V lookup: CDR1 MNHNS, CDR2 SASEGT. The CDR3 sequence is 16 residues long. The CDR3 here is CASSEAAGGPRDTQYF. DNA of the CDR3: TGTGCCAGCAGTGAAGCAGCGGGAGGGCCGCGGGATACGCAGTATTTT.

This chain joins TRBV5-1 and TRBJ2-5; 9 nucleotides line up with TRBD2. Trimming cost V 4 bases and J 2 bases; bases outside gene matches: 6. The germline gives CDR1 SGHRS, CDR2 YFSETQ. The CDR3 runs to 15 residues. The CDR3 nucleotides are TGCGCCAGCAGCCCCGGGACTAGCTCTCAAGAGACCCAGTACTTC. Encoded protein: CASSPGTSSQETQYF.

V usage is TRBV27 and J usage is TRBJ2-1; 7 nucleotides agree with TRBD1. This CDR3 contains 14 residues. V shed 2 bases, J shed 8 bases, and the junction held 6 bases outside the gene matches. Per germline, CDR1 MNHEY and CDR2 SMNVEV (reference sequence). The CDR3 reads CASSLEGARDEQFF. The CDR3 nucleotides are TGTGCCAGCAGTTTAGAGGGGGCAAGGGATGAGCAGTTCTTC.

The chain carries TRBV4-1 and TRBJ1-5; TRBD1 is a possible D gene (6 bases). Trimming shortened V by 3 bases and J by 2 bases, and 8 bases separated the two germline ends. From germline, CDR1 is MGHRA and CDR2 YSYEKL. There are 14 residues in the CDR3. CDR3 in amino acids: CASSQTGGNQPQHF. The CDR3 DNA reads TGCGCCAGCAGCCAGACAGGTGGCAATCAGCCCCAGCATTTT.

DNA of the CDR3: TGTGCCAGCAGGGAAAGAGGACTAGCCCCCGGGGAGCTGTTTTTT. This gives the protein CASRERGLAPGELFF. The chain has TRBV6-5 and TRBJ2-2; 8 bases map to TRBD2. Germline lookup yields CDR1 MNHEY and CDR2 SVGAGI. The CDR3 has 15 residues. V was pared by 6 bases and J by 6 bases, with 9 bases of the junction left unmatched.

The chain carries TRBV4-2 and TRBJ2-7; possible D gene TRBD2, 6 bases. V was shortened by 3 bases and J by 5 bases, with 14 bases between the two germline ends. The V gene's germline CDR1 is LGHNA and CDR2 YNFKEQ. The CDR3 spans 14 residues. The CDR3 DNA is TGTGCCAGCAGCCACCGCGGAGGGAGCGACGAGCAGTACTTC. Its protein is CASSHRGGSDEQYF.

The chain couples TRBV7-3 to TRBJ2-1; 13 bases match TRBD2. V lost 5 bases, J lost 10 bases, and 14 bases stayed unmatched. The CDR3 length is 17 residues. The V gene's germline CDR1 is SGHTA and CDR2 FQGTGA. In DNA, the CDR3 is TGTGCCAGCAGCCCCCGTACCGGGACTAGCGGGACTAAAGAGCAGTTCTTC. It encodes CASSPRTGTSGTKEQFF.